One and the same sample provided the 26 T cell receptor beta chains below, sequenced in a study of blood T cell repertoires in COVID-19. Assay used: immunoSEQ multiplex PCR; TCRdb lists only in-frame clones, some missing. The top ten clones hold more than 3% of a sample with roughly 380,000 clones, roughly 85% of them seen once. Sequencing was performed on peripheral blood. Receptors originate from a woman between 18 and 29 years old with acute or convalescent COVID-19.

As to this clone: Within the sample, other DNA sequences also encode this same CDR3. The chain has TRBV5-1 and TRBJ2-3; D is unresolved. The germline V gene has CDR1 SGHRS and CDR2 YFSETQ. CDR3 length: 12 amino acids. Trimming cost V 4 bases and J 3 bases, with 6 bases left between them. CDR3 sequence: CASSPQTDTQYF. The DNA of the CDR3 is TGCGCCAGCAGCCCTCAGACAGATACGCAGTATTTT.

The chain uses TRBV19 and TRBJ1-2; D gene unclear. Germline CDR1 is LNHDA and CDR2 is SQIVND (reference sequence). The V end lost 7 bases, the J end lost 1 base, and 16 bases lay between the germline ends. The CDR3 sequence is 15 residues long. The CDR3 DNA reads as TGTGCCAGTACCCCCAGCACAGTGATTAACTATGGCTACACCTTC. This sequence encodes CASTPSTVINYGYTF.

The V call is TRBV29-1, the J call TRBJ2-1; 8 nucleotides agree with TRBD2. Trimming cost V 6 bases and J 0 bases; bases outside gene matches: 10. Germline V gene data show CDR1 as SQVTM and CDR2 as ANQGSEA. The CDR3 contains 16 residues. CDR3 region: CSVVDLAGFSYNEQFF. CDR3 coding DNA: TGCAGCGTCGTGGACTTAGCGGGATTCTCCTACAATGAGCAGTTCTTC.

The chain links TRBV6-1 to TRBJ1-5, with 7 nucleotides matching TRBD1. V trimming: 2 bases; J trimming: 1 base; junction bases outside the gene matches: 5. Germline values: CDR1 MNHNS, CDR2 SASEGT. This CDR3 has 16 residues. For the CDR3, the DNA is TGTGCCAGCAGTGAATTTGACAGGGAGAGCAATCAGCCCCAGCATTTT. It yields the protein CASSEFDRESNQPQHF.

V is TRBV7-8 and J is TRBJ2-3, with D possibly matching TRBD1 (6 bases). The germline V and J ends were trimmed by 0 bases and 8 bases, with 12 bases remaining between them. The CDR3 is 14 amino acids. Germline loops: CDR1 SGHVS, CDR2 FQNEAQ. The CDR3 here is CASSLAGAYGTQYF. CDR3 nucleotide sequence: TGTGCCAGCAGCTTAGCGGGGGCCTACGGTACGCAGTATTTT.

This chain joins TRBV3-1 (or the pseudogene TRBV3-2) and TRBJ2-7, with 7 bases matching TRBD2. The CDR3 totals 13 residues. From germline, CDR1 is LGHDT and CDR2 YNNKEL (reference sequence). J lost 5 bases, V lost 4 bases, and 5 bases had no gene match. The CDR3 sequence: CASSPGGRNEQYF. CDR3 nucleotides: TGTGCCAGCAGCCCGGGGGGTCGGAACGAGCAGTACTTC.

V and J are TRBV2 and TRBJ2-3, with 7 bases that match TRBD2. The ends lost 2 bases at V and 5 bases at J; junction bases unmatched: 7. CDR1 and CDR2 from the germline V gene are SNHLY and FYNNEI. This CDR3 is 15 amino acids long. Written as DNA, the CDR3 is TGTGCCAGCAGTGAACCTGGGGGGGGGAGAGATACGCAGTATTTT. Its translation: CASSEPGGGRDTQYF.

V usage is TRBV7-2 and J usage is TRBJ1-5, with D maybe TRBD1 (6 bases). Trimming took off 5 bases at V and 3 bases at J, with 14 bases between the two ends. The CDR3 runs to 15 residues. In germline, CDR1 is SGHTA, CDR2 FQGNSA. This CDR3 is CASSANRETNQPQHF. The CDR3 DNA sequence: TGTGCCAGCAGCGCGAACAGGGAGACCAATCAGCCCCAGCATTTT.

The chain carries TRBV2 and TRBJ2-7, with D tentatively TRBD1 (5 bases). V lost 6 bases and J 1 base, leaving 16 bases between the germline ends. This CDR3 spans 15 amino acids. Germline V gene sequence: CDR1 SNHLY, CDR2 FYNNEI. The CDR3 DNA reads as TGTGCCAGCAGCCTAGACAGAGAGAGGTCCTACGAGCAGTACTTC. Protein: CASSLDRERSYEQYF.

The gene calls are TRBV2 and TRBJ1-2; 8 bases agree with TRBD1. The CDR3 has 14 amino acids. The junction had 3 bases not matched to a gene; V was cut back by 2 bases and J by 4 bases. Germline V gene lookup returns CDR1 SNHLY and CDR2 FYNNEI. For the CDR3, the DNA is TGTGCCAGCAGTGAATCCGGGACAGGCTATGGCTACACCTTC. Translation gives CASSESGTGYGYTF.

V gene TRBV18 combines with J gene TRBJ1-1; TRBD1 aligns across 9 bases. Germline V lookup: CDR1 KGHSH, CDR2 LQKENI. V dropped 4 bases and J dropped 4; count of bases not matched to a gene: 4. This CDR3 has 14 residues. The CDR3 sequence is CASSQQGAFTEAFF. The CDR3 DNA sequence: TGTGCCAGCTCACAACAGGGGGCATTCACTGAAGCTTTCTTT.

The chain uses TRBV7-8 and TRBJ1-5, with TRBD1 identical over 7 bases. Germline-derived CDR1 and CDR2 are SGHVS and FQNEAQ. V trimming: 5 bases; J trimming: 6 bases; junction bases outside the gene matches: 13. CDR3 length: 16 residues. This CDR3 reads CASSPGTVGTPQPQHF. CDR3 nucleotide sequence: TGTGCCAGCAGCCCCGGGACAGTGGGGACGCCTCAGCCCCAGCATTTT.

The chain joins TRBV6-5 to TRBJ1-1, with D perhaps matching TRBD1 (5 bases). Between the trimmed V and J ends, which lost 0 bases and 7 bases, there was a span of 9 bases. CDR1 is MNHEY, CDR2 SVGAGI, per germline. The CDR3 covers 13 residues. CDR3 region: CASSYSTGLEAFF. The DNA of the CDR3 is TGTGCCAGCAGTTACTCCACAGGTCTTGAAGCTTTCTTT.

For the CDR3, the DNA is TGTGCCAGCAGTGAAGCCCTAAATCGATACGACTATGGCTACACCTTC. This translates into CASSEALNRYDYGYTF. The gene calls are TRBV6-1 and TRBJ1-2; D is unresolved. Trimming took 0 bases from V and 3 from J, leaving 14 bases between them. The germline V gene encodes CDR1 MNHNS and CDR2 SASEGT. The length of the CDR3 is 16 residues.

This rearrangement joins TRBV3-1 (or the pseudogene TRBV3-2) to TRBJ1-1; no reliable D call. Germline lookup yields CDR1 LGHDT and CDR2 YNNKEL (reference sequence). This CDR3 spans 14 amino acids. The ends were cut back, 0 bases at V and 4 bases at J, with 9 bases in the middle. In DNA, the CDR3 is TGTGCCAGCAGCCAAGAAATGAGCGTCACTGAAGCTTTCTTT. This sequence encodes CASSQEMSVTEAFF.

The chain carries TRBV7-9 and TRBJ1-6, with 9 bases that match TRBD1. The CDR3 is made up of 15 amino acids. Germline-derived CDR1 and CDR2 are SEHNR and FQNEAQ (reference sequence). V was pared by 5 bases and J by 9 bases, with 8 bases of the junction left unmatched. The CDR3 nucleotides read TGTGCCAGCAGCCCGTCGGGACAGGGCAGTTCACCCCTCCACTTT. Protein sequence: CASSPSGQGSSPLHF.

The chain combines TRBV11-2 with TRBJ2-6, with D maybe TRBD2 (7 bases). CDR3 length: 17 amino acids. V was shortened by 3 bases and J by 0 bases, with 12 bases between the two germline ends. The V gene's germline CDR1 is SGHAT and CDR2 FQNNGV. The DNA of the CDR3 is TGTGCCAGCAGCTTCAGGGGAGGGGCCTCTGGGGCCAACGTCCTGACTTTC. Its translation: CASSFRGGASGANVLTF. The full variable domain, its missing parts supplied by reference TRBV11-2 and TRBJ2-6, is EAGVAQSPRYKIIEKRQSVAFWCNPISGHATLYWYQQILGQGPKLLIQFQNNGVVDDSQLPKDRFSAERLKGVDSTLKIQPAKLEDSAVYLCASSFRGGASGANVLTFGAGSRLTVL.

The rearrangement links TRBV6-6 to TRBJ1-2; 7 bases match TRBD1. Per the germline V gene, CDR1 is MNHNY and CDR2 is SVGAGI (reference sequence). This CDR3 is 15 amino acids long. Trimming removed 0 bases from V and 6 bases from J; junction bases left unmatched: 7. The CDR3, as DNA: TGTGCCAGCAGTTACTCGAGTATCACAGGGGATGGCTACACCTTC. This sequence encodes CASSYSSITGDGYTF.

The CDR3 DNA reads as TGTGCCATCAGTGAGTCAAAGGGGGTGCAGCCCCAGCATTTT. Residues: CAISESKGVQPQHF. This chain links TRBV10-3 with TRBJ1-5, with a possible D match to TRBD1 (6 bases). V dropped 0 bases and J dropped 7 bases, with 10 bases sitting between them. Germline V gene sequence: CDR1 ENHRY, CDR2 SYGVKD. The CDR3 contains 14 residues.

This clone was seen only a few times. The V call is TRBV6-5, the J call TRBJ2-7; tentative D call: TRBD1 (5 bases). Germline CDR1 MNHEY, CDR2 SVGAGI. Trimming removed 8 bases from V and 8 bases from J, with 22 bases in between. CDR3 length: 14 amino acids. In DNA, the CDR3 is TGTGCCAGCCAATCTAAGGTCCAGGGCTCGCAGCAGTACTTC. Residues: CASQSKVQGSQQYF.

V gene TRBV27 combines with J gene TRBJ2-7, with a possible D match to TRBD1 (5 bases). Germline V gene lookup returns CDR1 MNHEY and CDR2 SMNVEV (reference sequence). The CDR3 has 14 amino acids. Trimming stripped 3 bases from V and 2 bases from J, with 11 bases between. CDR3 bases: TGTGCCAGCAGTTTTTTTCCAGGGCCCTACGAGCAGTACTTC. Protein sequence: CASSFFPGPYEQYF.

The genes are TRBV12-3 or TRBV12-4 and TRBJ1-2; possible D gene TRBD1, 5 bases. V was shortened by 4 bases and J by 0 bases, with 6 bases between the two germline ends. This CDR3 spans 13 amino acids. The DNA of the CDR3 is TGTGCCAGCAGTTACAGGACTAACTATGGCTACACCTTC. It is translated as CASSYRTNYGYTF.

The rearrangement joins TRBV7-9 to TRBJ2-3, with D perhaps TRBD2 (5 bases). Germline V gene lookup returns CDR1 SEHNR and CDR2 FQNEAQ (reference sequence). V lost 8 bases and J lost 6, with 9 bases in between. The CDR3 contains 11 residues. CDR3 loop: CASEGADTQYF. The CDR3 DNA follows: TGTGCCAGCGAGGGAGCTGATACGCAGTATTTT.

The V gene is TRBV7-3, the J gene TRBJ2-5; 10 bases are shared with TRBD1. The germline V gene encodes CDR1 SGHTA and CDR2 FQGTGA. The trim removed 1 base at V and 4 bases at J, leaving 6 bases unmatched. The CDR3 length is 16 residues. The DNA for the CDR3 is TGTGCCAGCAGCTTAAGGGGGACAGGGGAGGCAGAGACCCAGTACTTC. Protein: CASSLRGTGEAETQYF.

This clone was detected only a few times. The gene calls are TRBV11-2 and TRBJ1-1; D remains ambiguous. This CDR3 is 16 amino acids long. Germline-derived CDR1 and CDR2 are SGHAT and FQNNGV. V lost 1 base and J 0 bases, leaving 12 bases between the germline ends. The DNA for the CDR3 is TGTGCCAGCAGCTTAGGCAGACTAACAATGAACACTGAAGCTTTCTTT. Translating gives CASSLGRLTMNTEAFF.

The chain couples TRBV9 to TRBJ1-6; D might be TRBD1 (5 bases). This CDR3 contains 17 residues. Trimming took off 2 bases at V and 3 bases at J, with 15 bases between the two ends. Per the germline V gene, CDR1 is SGDLS and CDR2 is YYNGEE. DNA of the CDR3: TGTGCCAGCAGCGTCATAACCCGACAGTTCTATAATTCACCCCTCCACTTT. Residues: CASSVITRQFYNSPLHF.